The source of this T cell receptor beta chain is a study of response to subunit inactivated influenza vaccine. Study-wide findings and caveats: Each seasonal influenza vaccination recruits few new T cells, the authors suggested.

V dropped 4 bases and J dropped 7 bases, with 20 bases sitting between them. The CDR3 has 16 residues. Per the germline V gene, CDR1 is MDHEN and CDR2 is SYDVKM. Notes on this clonotype: Its antigen is not known.

MiXCR, applied by TCRdb to the RT-PCR reads, yields one record per CDR3 protein. The table shows 200,000 to 300,000 distinct CDR3 sequences, with 12% occurring only once. This TCR derives from a man between 50 and 59 years old who received an inactivated influenza vaccine. The specimen comprised non-naive T cells sorted from PBMCs, sampled 14 to 15 days before vaccination. The rearrangement joins TRBV28 to TRBJ2-1; maybe TRBD2 (5 bases). The CDR3 region is CASSSGKGVAGNEQFF. The DNA for the CDR3 is TGTGCCAGCAGTTCCGGGAAGGGAGTCGCTGGGAATGAGCAGTTCTTC.